What follows describes a single T cell receptor beta chain. Its antigen is unidentified. The CDR3 carries no conserved terminal phenylalanine or tryptophan, so it likely arises from a read error. Using a J-beta primer mix together with a sample-barcoded 5' primer, a second PCR was run for about 7 to 12 cycles. TCRdb passed the 5' RACE reads through MiXCR, listing each CDR3 protein once. The sample holds about 540,000 distinct CDR3 sequences, 24% seen once. Donors were systemically healthy Caucasian individuals from Russia aged roughly 6 to 100 years. These data originate in a study of blood T cells in healthy people across ages. Study observations and caveats: Roughly linearly, TCR beta diversity per million T cells fell as age increased.

Looked up from germline, CDR1 is SGHTA and CDR2 is FQGNSA. With 1 base removed from V and 1 base from J, the gap between germline ends came to 7 bases. This CDR3 has 14 amino acids. A further study also used this sample, focusing on T cells of mothers and their children. That paper adds: All donors were healthy and Caucasian; they were a few mothers and their six children. Relative to unrelated pairs, biologically related mother-child dyads exhibited marginally greater, non-significant overlap.

The chain combines TRBV7-2 with TRBJ2-5; D remains unclear. Sequenced: blood. This clonotype was sampled from a boy aged 10-17 years in good health. CDR3 sequence reads: CASSLESTQETQYS. As DNA, the CDR3 is TGTGCCAGCAGCTTAGAGTCAACCCAAGAGACCCAGTACTCC.